One and the same sample provided the 13 T cell receptor beta chains below, sequenced in a study of blood T cell repertoires in COVID-19. The protocol was immunoSEQ multiplex PCR, while the TCRdb copy is restricted to in-frame clones and leaves out a portion. The sample carries about 280,000 clones, roughly 85% recorded once. Sequenced material: peripheral blood. The receptors originated from a man between 45 and 60 years old with active or convalescent COVID-19.

The rearrangement uses TRBV7-8 and TRBJ2-7; possible D gene TRBD2, 6 bases. The CDR3 loop spans 15 amino acids. Germline loops: CDR1 SGHVS, CDR2 FQNEAQ. V shed 5 bases and J shed 3 bases, with 17 bases lying between them. The CDR3 DNA sequence: TGTGCCAGCAGCCCATCTCCGGGGGACTTCTACGAGCAGTACTTC. The encoded protein is CASSPSPGDFYEQYF. The full variable domain, with the rest looked up from reference TRBV7-8 and TRBJ2-7, is GAGVSQSPRYKVAKRGQDVALRCDPISGHVSLFWYQQALGQGPEFLTYFQNEAQLDKSGLPSDRFFAERPEGSVSTLKIQRTQQEDSAVYLCASSPSPGDFYEQYFGPGTRLTVT.

V usage is TRBV12-5 and J usage is TRBJ2-3, with 10 bases fitting TRBD1. This CDR3 is 15 amino acids long. J lost 1 base, V lost 6 bases, and 4 bases had no gene match. CDR1 LGHNT and CDR2 FRNRAP come from the germline V gene. The CDR3 sequence is CASGRQGAGTDTQYF. The CDR3 nucleotides read TGTGCTAGTGGACGACAGGGGGCTGGCACAGATACGCAGTATTTT.

The genes are TRBV10-1 and TRBJ2-7, with a tentative D call TRBD1 (5 bases). In germline, CDR1 is WNHNN, CDR2 SYGVQD (reference sequence). This CDR3 region has 13 residues. The ends were cut back, 3 bases at V and 1 base at J, with 7 bases in the middle. This CDR3 reads CASSEGASYEQYF. Here the CDR3 DNA reads TGCGCCAGCAGTGAAGGGGCGTCCTACGAGCAGTACTTC.

This clone was recorded only once. The genes are TRBV27 and TRBJ2-7; the D gene is possibly TRBD1 (6 bases). The CDR3 spans 13 residues. V was shortened by 8 bases and J by 1 base, with 12 bases between the two germline ends. Germline assignment: CDR1 MNHEY and CDR2 SMNVEV (reference sequence). CDR3 protein: CASRTVRSYEQYF. The CDR3 bases are TGTGCCAGCCGGACAGTGCGGTCCTACGAGCAGTACTTC.

The gene calls are TRBV28 and TRBJ2-1; D may be TRBD2 (6 bases). In germline, CDR1 is MDHEN, CDR2 SYDVKM. The CDR3 is 15 residues long. V dropped 4 bases and J dropped 8 bases, with 18 bases sitting between them. CDR3 residues: CASSSTSPYPHEQFF. The CDR3 DNA follows: TGTGCCAGCAGTTCGACTAGTCCCTACCCCCATGAGCAGTTCTTC.

The rearrangement joins TRBV12-3 or TRBV12-4 to TRBJ1-5; D unclear. V shed 4 bases and J shed 4 bases, with 5 bases lying between them. The length of the CDR3 is 12 residues. The CDR3 nucleotides read TGTGCCAGCAGTTCAGTTAATCAGCCCCAGCATTTT. It translates to CASSSVNQPQHF.

This clone showed up just once. The junction differs from germline at one of its ends, possibly a read error. The chain employs TRBV20-1 and TRBJ1-1; maybe TRBD1 (6 bases). The CDR3 spans 12 residues. Germline values: CDR1 DFQATT, CDR2 SNEGSKA (reference sequence). CDR3 region: CSASAFGDEGVF. For the CDR3, the DNA is TGCAGTGCTAGTGCCTTTGGGGACGAGGGGGTGTTT.

The V call is TRBV6-1, the J call TRBJ1-1; 9 bases agree with TRBD1. The CDR3 is made up of 14 amino acids. The J segment lost 5 bases and the V segment lost 3 bases, leaving 4 bases of the junction unmatched. Germline V lookup: CDR1 MNHNS, CDR2 SASEGT. The CDR3 region is CASSDNRGLTEAFF. The CDR3 region has the DNA TGTGCCAGCAGTGATAACAGGGGGCTTACTGAAGCTTTCTTT.

CDR3 coding DNA: TGTGCCAGCAGCAACGGGGACAATGAGCAGTTCTTC. Protein: CASSNGDNEQFF. V is TRBV3-1 (or the pseudogene TRBV3-2) and J is TRBJ2-1; the D gene is possibly TRBD2 (5 bases). The germline V and J ends were trimmed by 5 bases and 5 bases, with 7 bases remaining between them. Germline V gene data show CDR1 as LGHDT and CDR2 as YNNKEL (reference sequence). The CDR3 contains 12 residues.

V gene TRBV6-1 combines with J gene TRBJ2-1; 9 bases are a match to TRBD1. Trimming took 6 bases from V and 0 from J; bases not matched to a gene: 12. CDR1 MNHNS and CDR2 SASEGT come from the germline V gene. The length of the CDR3 is 18 residues. The CDR3 is CASRENNRGRSSYNEQFF. Written as DNA, the CDR3 is TGTGCCAGCAGAGAAAATAACAGGGGGCGAAGCTCCTACAATGAGCAGTTCTTC.

The chain carries TRBV11-1 and TRBJ2-1; TRBD2 is a possible D gene (6 bases). CDR1 is SGHAT, CDR2 FQDESV, per germline (reference sequence). Trimming pared 7 bases from V and 8 bases from J, leaving 21 bases between. The CDR3 runs to 15 residues. CDR3 nucleotides: TGTGCCAGCACCCCTAGTCGCGGGATTACTTATGAGCAGTTCTTC. This sequence encodes CASTPSRGITYEQFF.

A single count supports this clone. The rearrangement uses TRBV4-1 and TRBJ2-1, with a weak D call TRBD2 (6 bases). This CDR3 region has 15 residues. Trimming removed 4 bases at V and 4 bases at J, with 14 bases between. The germline V gene has CDR1 MGHRA and CDR2 YSYEKL. CDR3 residues: CASSPPEGAYNEQFF. CDR3 DNA: TGCGCCAGCAGCCCCCCGGAGGGCGCTTACAATGAGCAGTTCTTC.

The rearrangement links TRBV9 to TRBJ2-3, with 9 bases aligning to TRBD2. Germline V lookup: CDR1 SGDLS, CDR2 YYNGEE. V trimming: 0 bases; J trimming: 4 bases; junction bases outside the gene matches: 6. The CDR3 is 16 residues long. CDR3 DNA: TGTGCCAGCAGCGTAGACGCGGGAGGGTTGCCAGATACGCAGTATTTT. Translation gives CASSVDAGGLPDTQYF. The whole variable domain, filled in from reference TRBV9 and TRBJ2-3, reads DSGVTQTPKHLITATGQRVTLRCSPRSGDLSVYWYQQSLDQGLQFLIQYYNGEERAKGNILERFSAQQFPDLHSELNLSSLELGDSALYFCASSVDAGGLPDTQYFGPGTRLTVL.